This T cell receptor (beta chain) came from a study of molecular identifiers for immune sequencing clone quantification. Unmatched junction bases numbered 4, after V lost 1 base and J lost 3 bases. This CDR3 spans 15 amino acids. Germline V gene sequence: CDR1 MNHEY, CDR2 SVGAGI. The CD8+CD4-CCR7+CD45RA+ phenotype defined the sorted naive CD8 T cells. Study-wide results and caveats: Clonotypes surpassing 20 RNA copies contained over 97% of effector molecules, versus under 1% in naive cells.

A note on this clonotype: Its target is not known.

Preparation of the bulk TCR libraries relied on previously described methods and listed TCR primers. Each CDR3 protein gets one entry after TCRdb re-called the PCR reads with MiXCR. Among tens of thousands of distinct CDR3 sequences, 25% were seen once, and the ten largest hold approximately 0.78%. Sequencing input: naive CD8+ T cells from blood, with Jurkat cell RNA spiked in. The subset here: FACS-sorted CD8+CD4-CCR7+CD45RA+ naive T cells. The V and J genes are TRBV6-5 and TRBJ1-1, with 8 bases that match TRBD1. This clonotype was sampled from a human donor in good health. Some libraries in this study had Jurkat cell RNA spiked in. CDR3 sequence: CASSYWTGTDTEAFF. CDR3 bases: TGTGCCAGCAGTTACTGGACAGGGACGGACACTGAAGCTTTCTTT.